This TCR beta chain was recorded in a study of T-cell memory formation after mild COVID-19. Germline CDR1 ENHRY, CDR2 SYGVKD. V gave up 8 bases and J gave up 3 bases; unmatched junction bases: 10. This CDR3 is 15 amino acids long. MiXCR was run by TCRdb on the 5' RACE reads, yielding one entry per CDR3 protein. The data show 250,000 to 350,000 distinct CDR3 sequences, approximately 20% seen once. Turning to this clonotype: Its antigen is currently unknown.

General study points: CD4+ bias marked clones expanding day 15 to 37, unlike balanced contracting clones.

This clonotype originated in a man aged 18 to 30 who had mild COVID-19 (a few samples of this study predate the infection). Cell type and time point are not known. The material sequenced was PBMCs or a T cell subset sorted from them (not recorded which). V gene TRBV10-3 combines with J gene TRBJ2-5; TRBD1 aligns across 9 bases. The CDR3 protein is CAIAEPDRGKETQYF. The CDR3 coding sequence is TGTGCCATCGCCGAGCCGGACAGGGGAAAAGAGACCCAGTACTTC.